Below, 5 T cell receptor beta chains from the same sample are listed, as sequenced in a study of T-cell memory formation after mild COVID-19 (dated by TCRdb to the early 2020s). The method behind the library was 5' RACE. The sequencer was an Illumina NovaSeq 6000. TCRdb took the public reads, trimmed them with fastp at Q25, ran MiXCR for clone calling and kept in-frame beta chains. Identical CDR3 proteins give one entry, which carries the most common genes and DNA. A total of 300,000 to 400,000 distinct CDR3 sequences appear in this sample, roughly 21% of them only once. The ten largest clones represent 12% of the sample. The sequenced sample was PBMCs or a T cell subset sorted from them (not recorded which). The source of these receptors is an adult woman who had mild COVID-19 (a few samples of this study predate the infection). The sample titles of this study are shuffled in the database, so cell type and time point are left out; the donor was told from shared clones.

V and J are TRBV15 and TRBJ2-3; D uncertain. This CDR3 has 13 amino acids. Per germline, CDR1 LNHNV and CDR2 YYDKDF (reference sequence). Trimming took 4 bases from V and 9 from J, leaving 14 bases between them. This CDR3 reads CATSNVSLRTQYF. The CDR3 nucleotides read TGTGCCACCAGCAACGTCAGCCTACGCACGCAGTATTTT.

The chain carries TRBV24-1 and TRBJ2-5; 7 nucleotides match TRBD2. The germline V gene has CDR1 KGHDR and CDR2 SFDVKD. With 4 bases clipped from V and 4 bases from J, the junction kept 8 bases outside the gene matches. CDR3 length: 15 residues. This CDR3 is CATSDSLREGETQYF. CDR3 in DNA: TGTGCCACCAGTGACTCCCTCAGGGAGGGAGAGACCCAGTACTTC.

This clonotype was detected only a few times. V gene TRBV24-1 combines with J gene TRBJ2-7; TRBD1 matches at 7 bases. After removal of 1 base from V and 5 bases from J, the junction contained 1 base not matched to a gene. The CDR3 has 13 amino acids. Germline values: CDR1 KGHDR, CDR2 SFDVKD. CDR3 bases: TGTGCCACCAGTGATTTTACAGGGGACGAGCAGTACTTC. It is translated as CATSDFTGDEQYF.

The rearrangement uses TRBV27 and TRBJ1-5; TRBD1 is a possible D gene (5 bases). The V and J ends lost 8 bases and 8 bases respectively, with 13 bases between them. The CDR3 extends over 12 amino acids. Germline CDR1 MNHEY, CDR2 SMNVEV (reference sequence). The CDR3 spells CASGWGGEPQHF. The CDR3 nucleotides read TGTGCCAGCGGTTGGGGGGGGGAGCCCCAGCATTTT.

The rearrangement joins TRBV19 to TRBJ2-1; 12 positions agree with TRBD2. Per germline, CDR1 LNHDA and CDR2 SQIVND (reference sequence). V dropped 5 bases and J dropped 8; count of bases not matched to a gene: 7. CDR3 size: 15 residues. The CDR3 reads CASSEPSGGVDEQFF. CDR3 nucleotides: TGTGCCAGTAGTGAACCTAGCGGGGGGGTCGATGAGCAGTTCTTC. Drawing the rest from reference TRBV19 and TRBJ2-1, the complete variable domain is DGGITQSPKYLFRKEGQNVTLSCEQNLNHDAMYWYRQDPGQGLRLIYYSQIVNDFQKGDIAEGYSVSREKKESFPLTVTSAQKNPTAFYLCASSEPSGGVDEQFFGPGTRLTVL.